This TCR beta chain is drawn from a study of blood T cell repertoires in COVID-19. The table came from immunoSEQ multiplex PCR; TCRdb's copy has only in-frame clones and leaves some out. Of about 99,000 clones listed, approximately 84% were seen once; the top ten hold 10% to 15%. The sequenced sample consisted of peripheral blood. The sequence was obtained from a human donor in a cohort sampled during active or convalescent COVID-19.

The CDR3 nucleotides read TGTGCCAGCAGCTTGGTTCCGGTTCTTAATTCACCCCTCCACTTT. Its protein product is CASSLVPVLNSPLHF. This chain uses TRBV5-6 with TRBJ1-6; no clear D. V dropped 0 bases and J dropped 6 bases, with 10 bases sitting between them. The CDR3 covers 15 residues. Per the germline V gene, CDR1 is SGHDT and CDR2 is YYEEEE.